This T cell receptor (beta chain) was recorded in a study of CD8 T cells in Susac syndrome. RNA, at about 0.45 to 1 ug, was reverse transcribed with random hexamers. One entry per CDR3 protein results from TCRdb running MiXCR on the immunoSEQ multiplex PCR reads. The data show about 200,000 distinct CDR3 sequences, with roughly 94% seen just once and less than 0.11% held by the top ten. TCR beta sequencing covered blood CD8+ and CD4+ T cells. TEMRA cells were FACS-enriched, with CD8+ and CD4+ T cells isolated negatively. Sequencing was done on a sample of CD4+ T cells from PBMCs. The clonotype was recovered from a human donor in good health.

The CDR3 sequence: CAFGTGSIEDTIYF. The CDR3, as DNA: TGTGCCTTCGGGACAGGAAGTATTGAGGACACCATATATTTT. This sequence joins TRBV30 and TRBJ1-3; 8 bases map to TRBD1. Germline values: CDR1 GTSNPN, CDR2 SVGIG (reference sequence). J was trimmed by 8 bases and V by 7 bases; bases with no gene match: 13. CDR3 length: 14 amino acids.